The present T cell receptor beta chain was sequenced within a study of blood T cell repertoires in COVID-19. CDR3 length: 14 residues. The V gene's germline CDR1 is SGHRS and CDR2 YFSETQ. Between the trimmed V and J ends, which lost 0 bases and 5 bases, there was a span of 12 bases. The sample holds one count of this clone. Profiling relied on immunoSEQ multiplex PCR, and the TCRdb table lists in-frame clones only, not all of them. The sample holds fewer than 700,000 clones; 85% to 90% are singletons and the top ten take 7.5% to 9%. The rearrangement links TRBV5-1 to TRBJ2-7; D possibly corresponds to TRBD2 (7 bases). The specimen was peripheral blood. The source is a woman between 45 and 60 years old with COVID-19, enrolled during active disease. The CDR3 sequence is CASSLARGPHEQYF. CDR3 nucleotides: TGCGCCAGCAGCTTGGCGCGGGGGCCACACGAGCAGTACTTC.